The present T cell receptor (beta chain) was sequenced within a study of cytomegalovirus exposure and HLA in healthy donors. The PCR ran on 60 Vbeta and 13 Jbeta primers. Sequenced by immunoSEQ multiplex PCR; TCRdb stores in-frame clones only, minus some. Of 140,000 to 150,000 clones in the sample, around four fifths are singletons; the top ten hold 2.5% to 3%. The CDR3 extends over 16 amino acids. Looked up from germline, CDR1 is SGHDT and CDR2 is YYEEEE. The V and J ends lost 4 bases and 1 base, in that order; junction bases with no gene match: 6. The rearrangement links TRBV5-6 to TRBJ1-5; 9 bases agree with TRBD1. This TCR came from a female donor in good health and CMV-seronegative. Sequences were obtained from PBMCs. In DNA form, the CDR3 reads TGTGCCAGCAGCGCATCGGGACAGGGAAGCAATCAGCCCCAGCATTTT. Protein sequence: CASSASGQGSNQPQHF.